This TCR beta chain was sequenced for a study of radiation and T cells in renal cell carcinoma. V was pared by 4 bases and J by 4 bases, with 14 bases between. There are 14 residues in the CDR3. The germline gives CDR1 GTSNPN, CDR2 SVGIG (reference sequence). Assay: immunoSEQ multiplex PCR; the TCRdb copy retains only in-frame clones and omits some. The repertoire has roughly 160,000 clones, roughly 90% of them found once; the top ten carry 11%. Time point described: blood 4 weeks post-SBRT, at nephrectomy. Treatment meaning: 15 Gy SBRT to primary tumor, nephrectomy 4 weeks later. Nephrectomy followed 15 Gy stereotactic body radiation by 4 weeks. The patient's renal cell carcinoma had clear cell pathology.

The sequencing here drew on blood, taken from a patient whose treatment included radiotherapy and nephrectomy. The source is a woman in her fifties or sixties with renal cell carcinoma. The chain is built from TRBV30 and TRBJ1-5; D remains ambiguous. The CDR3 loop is CAWNSGSLNQPQHF. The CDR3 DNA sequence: TGTGCCTGGAACTCCGGGAGCCTTAATCAGCCCCAGCATTTT.